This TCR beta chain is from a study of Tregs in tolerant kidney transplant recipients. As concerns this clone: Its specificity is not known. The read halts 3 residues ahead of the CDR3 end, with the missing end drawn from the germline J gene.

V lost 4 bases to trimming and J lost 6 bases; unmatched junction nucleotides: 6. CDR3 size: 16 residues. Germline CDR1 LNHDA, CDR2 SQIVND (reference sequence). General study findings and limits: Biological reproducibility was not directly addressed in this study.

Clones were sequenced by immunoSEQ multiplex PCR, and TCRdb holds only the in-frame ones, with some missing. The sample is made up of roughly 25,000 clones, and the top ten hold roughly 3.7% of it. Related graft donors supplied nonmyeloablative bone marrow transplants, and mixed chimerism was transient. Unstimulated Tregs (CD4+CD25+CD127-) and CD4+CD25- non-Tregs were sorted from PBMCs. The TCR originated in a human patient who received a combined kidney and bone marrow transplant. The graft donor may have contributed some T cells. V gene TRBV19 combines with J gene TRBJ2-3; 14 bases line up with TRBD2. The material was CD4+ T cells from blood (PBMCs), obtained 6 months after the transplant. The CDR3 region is CASSRTSGGTQDTQYF. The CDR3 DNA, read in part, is TGTGCCAGTAGTAGGACTAGCGGGGGGACTCAGGATACG.